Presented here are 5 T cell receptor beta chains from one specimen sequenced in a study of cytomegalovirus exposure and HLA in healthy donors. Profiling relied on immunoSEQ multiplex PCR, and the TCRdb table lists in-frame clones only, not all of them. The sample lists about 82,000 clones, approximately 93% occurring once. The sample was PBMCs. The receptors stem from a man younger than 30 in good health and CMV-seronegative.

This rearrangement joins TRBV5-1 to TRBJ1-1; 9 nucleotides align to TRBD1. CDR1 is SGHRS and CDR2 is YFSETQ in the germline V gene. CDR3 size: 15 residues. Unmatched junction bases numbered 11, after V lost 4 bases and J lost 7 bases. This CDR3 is CASSPEGTGYGEAFF. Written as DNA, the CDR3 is TGCGCCAGCAGCCCGGAGGGGACAGGGTATGGTGAAGCTTTCTTT.

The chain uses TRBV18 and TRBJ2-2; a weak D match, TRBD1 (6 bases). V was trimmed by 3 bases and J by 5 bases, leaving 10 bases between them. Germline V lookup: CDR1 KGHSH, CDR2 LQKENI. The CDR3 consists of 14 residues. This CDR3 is CASSPQGYTGELFF. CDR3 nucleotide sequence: TGTGCCAGCTCACCTCAGGGGTATACCGGGGAGCTGTTTTTT. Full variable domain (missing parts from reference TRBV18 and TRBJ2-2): NAGVMQNPRHLVRRRGQEARLRCSPMKGHSHVYWYRQLPEEGLKFMVYLQKENIIDESGMPKERFSAEFPKEGPSILRIQQVVRGDSAAYFCASSPQGYTGELFFGEGSRLTVL.

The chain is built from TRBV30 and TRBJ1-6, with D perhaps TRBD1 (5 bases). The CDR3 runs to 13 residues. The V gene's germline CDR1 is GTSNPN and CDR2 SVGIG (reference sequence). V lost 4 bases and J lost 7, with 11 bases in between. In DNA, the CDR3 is TGTGCCTGGATATTGGGGGGGAATTCACCCCTCCACTTT. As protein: CAWILGGNSPLHF.

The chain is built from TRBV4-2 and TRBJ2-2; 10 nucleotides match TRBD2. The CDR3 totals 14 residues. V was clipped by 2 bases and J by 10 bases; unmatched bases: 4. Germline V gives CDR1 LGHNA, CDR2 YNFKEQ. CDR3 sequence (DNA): TGTGCCAGCAGCCAAAGAGCGGGAGGGGTGGAGCTGTTTTTT. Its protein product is CASSQRAGGVELFF.

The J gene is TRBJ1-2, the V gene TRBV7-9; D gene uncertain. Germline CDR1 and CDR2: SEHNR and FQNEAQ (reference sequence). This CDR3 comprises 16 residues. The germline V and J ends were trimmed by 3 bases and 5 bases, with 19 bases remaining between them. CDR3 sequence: CASSFPGGLGRYGYTF. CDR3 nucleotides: TGTGCCAGCAGCTTTCCCGGAGGTTTAGGGCGGTATGGCTACACCTTC.